This section outlines one T cell receptor beta chain sequence together with its context. These data originate in a study of blood T cell repertoires in COVID-19. The overall study: T cells, B-cell-depleted T cells, or PBMCs supplied cDNA or gDNA.

CDR3 length equals 17 residues. Germline V lookup: CDR1 LGHDT, CDR2 YNNKEL (reference sequence). The ends lost 4 bases at V and 7 bases at J; junction bases unmatched: 17. The authors' processing: Estimates of nucleated cell counts were drawn from the amplification of reference gene primers. Here immunoSEQ multiplex PCR was the method, and the copy in TCRdb shows in-frame clones only, minus some. V and J calls and clone size are copied from that table; D and trimming were computed from the DNA. The table lists about 320,000 clones, approximately 89% of them singletons, with around 1.6% in the top ten. It was during active infection that Seattle patients were enrolled and then longitudinally followed.

This TCR derives from a woman aged 25 to 39 with COVID-19, enrolled during active disease. The material sequenced was peripheral blood. The V and J genes are TRBV3-1 (or the pseudogene TRBV3-2) and TRBJ2-5; 8 nucleotides line up with TRBD2. CDR3 in DNA: TGTGCCAGCAGCCTCGCGATATCGGGGGGGGCCTTTGGGACCCAGTACTTC. It encodes CASSLAISGGAFGTQYF.